One and the same sample provided the 7 T cell receptor beta chains below, sequenced in a study of neoadjuvant nivolumab and ipilimumab in lung cancer. Assay used: immunoSEQ multiplex PCR; TCRdb lists only in-frame clones, some missing. In the table there are over 3,000 clones, about 87% of which are singletons. This sample comprised tumor tissue, obtained after neoadjuvant nivolumab, alone or with ipilimumab, at or shortly before surgery. The receptors come from an adult with non-small cell lung cancer.

V and J are TRBV4-3 and TRBJ2-2, with 14 bases aligning to TRBD2. The germline CDR1 and CDR2 sequences are LGHNA and YSLEER. V was clipped by 0 bases and J by 3 bases; unmatched bases: 9. The CDR3 has 20 residues. In DNA form, the CDR3 reads TGCGCCAGCAGCCAAGAGATCGCGGGACTAGCGGGGGCGGACACCGGGGAGCTGTTTTTT. Amino acids: CASSQEIAGLAGADTGELFF.

The chain uses TRBV5-4 and TRBJ2-7; maybe TRBD2 (5 bases). The germline V gene has CDR1 SGHNT and CDR2 YYREEE (reference sequence). Trimming cost V 0 bases and J 7 bases, with 14 bases left between them. There are 14 residues in the CDR3. The CDR3 DNA sequence: TGTGCCAGCAGCTTGGGCTCCGGGGTGGAAGAGCAGTACTTC. Its translation is CASSLGSGVEEQYF.

The chain is built from TRBV19 and TRBJ2-7; the match to TRBD2 covers 10 bases. The germline CDR1 and CDR2 sequences are LNHDA and SQIVND (reference sequence). The CDR3 has 15 residues. V gave up 3 bases and J gave up 6 bases; unmatched junction bases: 8. CDR3: CASSIRASGGSEQYF. The CDR3, as DNA: TGTGCCAGTAGTATTCGGGCTAGCGGGGGCTCCGAGCAGTACTTC.

V is TRBV30 and J is TRBJ1-1, with D perhaps matching TRBD1 (5 bases). The germline V gene has CDR1 GTSNPN and CDR2 SVGIG (reference sequence). The CDR3 runs to 14 residues. The V and J ends lost 3 bases and 5 bases respectively, with 16 bases between them. The CDR3 is CAWRREGFRTEAFF. Here the CDR3 DNA reads TGTGCCTGGAGGCGGGAGGGGTTTAGGACTGAAGCTTTCTTT.

The chain links TRBV5-6 to TRBJ2-2; D uncertain. CDR3 size: 13 residues. V lost 2 bases and J lost 5, with 7 bases in between. In germline, CDR1 is SGHDT, CDR2 YYEEEE. The CDR3 region is CASSFLITGELFF. Here the CDR3 DNA reads TGTGCCAGCAGCTTTCTCATAACCGGGGAGCTGTTTTTT.

The count of this clone is one. This chain joins TRBV4-3 and TRBJ1-5, with D perhaps matching TRBD1 (5 bases). CDR3 length: 18 amino acids. The germline V and J ends were trimmed by 2 bases and 5 bases, with 22 bases remaining between them. Germline values: CDR1 LGHNA, CDR2 YSLEER. The CDR3 DNA reads TGCGCCAGCAGCCAATCCCTAGCGGGGGTGCAGGGCGATCAGCCCCAGCATTTT. Translating it yields CASSQSLAGVQGDQPQHF.

This rearrangement joins TRBV7-2 to TRBJ2-1; 9 bases map to TRBD2. This CDR3 has 15 residues. V trimming: 2 bases; J trimming: 9 bases; junction bases outside the gene matches: 8. Germline lookup yields CDR1 SGHTA and CDR2 FQGNSA. The CDR3 loop reads CASSLWRGGKGEQFF. In DNA form, the CDR3 reads TGTGCCAGCAGCTTATGGCGGGGGGGCAAGGGTGAGCAGTTCTTC.